This TCR beta chain was identified in a study of T cell changes during pregnancy in multiple sclerosis (dated by TCRdb to between 2019 and 2020). Study-wide context: Changes in the T cell repertoire over the course of pregnancy were examined in this study in women with multiple sclerosis.

The library was built by means of the immunoSEQ multiplex PCR assay. This immuneACCESS table, as held by TCRdb, lists in-frame sequences with V and J called but not all clones. Of the missing ones, under half trace to an unresolved V gene in checked studies; the others have no known cause. Here the sample has some 19,000 clones; approximately 88% occur a single time. Together, the top ten hold 4.5% to 7% of the sample. Sequences MDHEN (CDR1) and SYDVKM (CDR2) are obtained from the germline V gene. The CDR3, cysteine through phenylalanine, is 16 amino acids long. Left in the record is the CDR3 DNA by itself, 48 bases read in frame from the first base. Trimming at the junction amounts to 5 bases on V and 7 bases on J, and the germline ends lie 20 bases apart. A note on this clone: Its antigen is not yet known. Base qualities are not at hand, and no much larger clone is one base apart.

The chain uses TRBV28 and TRBJ2-2; the D gene is perhaps TRBD1, from 5 matching bases. The sequence was collected from a female donor in good health, enrolled as a control in a pregnancy study. The sample here was CD8+ T cells from peripheral blood mononuclear cells, taken after pregnancy. The CDR3: CASSDGHPKGYGELFF. The DNA sequence follows: TGTGCCAGCAGTGACGGACACCCCAAGGGTTACGGGGAGCTGTTTTTT.